In this sample, the clone carrying this TCR beta chain turned up many times. Time point: patch test 3, about 24 weeks after DPC sensitization. Treatment of the sample: therapeutic diphenylcyclopropenone sensitization with weekly scalp DPC. RNA extraction used unfractionated whole blood as the source of total RNA. Individual cDNA molecules (in the library) carried attached unique molecular identifiers. TCRdb re-analysed the RACE reads in MiXCR, keeping a single row per CDR3 protein. The top ten hold about 2.5% of the sample, which has over 35,000 distinct CDR3 sequences, about 12% seen once. The data were obtained in a study of human T cells and chemical hapten exposure. Study information: The study enrolled mostly female patients with alopecia areata, totalis or universalis.

The sequence was obtained from a woman between 40 and 50 years old with alopecia areata. Some clones in this sample may be carry-over from other donors' samples. Sequenced here: whole blood, sampled in connection with sensitization to the hapten diphenylcyclopropenone (DPC).

The CDR3: CASTKPRGVNQPQHF. CDR3 nucleotides: TGTGCCAGCACTAAGCCAAGGGGCGTAAATCAGCCCCAGCATTTT. This chain links TRBV28 with TRBJ1-5, with D possibly matching TRBD1 (5 bases). This CDR3 spans 15 amino acids. Trimming removed 7 bases from V and 4 bases from J, with 17 bases in between. The germline gives CDR1 MDHEN, CDR2 SYDVKM.